This T cell receptor beta chain came from a study of T cells after posttransplantation cyclophosphamide. Peripheral blood was collected from the related graft donor on the marrow donation day. After removal of 0 bases from V and 4 bases from J, the junction contained 9 bases not matched to a gene. Looked up from germline, CDR1 is SGHRS and CDR2 is YFSETQ. The CDR3 runs to 17 residues. In regard to this clone: Its target is unknown.

The data were produced by immunoSEQ multiplex PCR, yet TCRdb's version contains in-frame clones alone and is incomplete. Of about 50,000 clones in the sample, approximately 94% were seen once. Study results and caveats: Later blood repertoires were often dominated by clones from the donor CD8+ memory compartment.

The chain uses TRBV5-1 and TRBJ2-3; 9 nucleotides align to TRBD1. The receptor was derived from a woman aged 25 to 39 in good health and a related stem cell transplant donor. Sequenced input: PBMCs. The CDR3 spells CASSLVPPGQGPDTQYF. The CDR3 DNA reads TGCGCCAGCAGCTTGGTCCCCCCGGGACAGGGCCCAGATACGCAGTATTTT.